The rows below give T cell receptor beta chains drawn from one sample of a study of regulatory T cells in long-lasting Graves disease. TCRdb re-analysed the multiplex PCR reads in MiXCR, keeping a single row per CDR3 protein. This table holds approximately 350,000 distinct CDR3 sequences, roughly 10% found once. These data were also filed under a second study, of T cells in Graves' hyperthyroidism and ophthalmopathy.

The sequenced sample was peripheral blood mononuclear cells (PBMCs), obtained at new diagnosis, from a patient treated with antithyroid drugs. The receptors originated from a woman aged 18-29 years with Graves disease. CDR3s include the opening cysteine and the closing phenylalanine or tryptophan. D genes are given only for firm matches. Clone size appears in some rows only: once, few, many, or a class for an expanded clone.

clone_size: many; d_call: -; j_call: TRBJ2-3; v_call: TRBV7-3; cdr3_aa: CASSEGEAGDTQYF; cdr3_nt: TGTGCCAGCAGCGAAGGGGAGGCCGGAGATACGCAGTATTTT
clone_size: many; d_call: -; j_call: TRBJ1-4; v_call: TRBV12-5; cdr3_aa: CASGFAAGPIGEKLFF; cdr3_nt: TGTGCTAGTGGTTTTGCCGCCGGGCCTATCGGTGAAAAACTGTTTTTT
clone_size: many; d_call: -; j_call: TRBJ1-1; v_call: TRBV7-9; cdr3_aa: CASSPPFDGNTEAFF; cdr3_nt: TGTGCCAGCAGCCCGCCGTTTGACGGGAACACTGAAGCTTTCTTT
clone_size: few; d_call: -; j_call: TRBJ1-1; v_call: TRBV4-3; cdr3_aa: CASSQDLSRGAGNTEAFF; cdr3_nt: TGCGCCAGCAGCCAAGATCTTAGTCGGGGCGCCGGGAACACTGAAGCTTTCTTT
clone_size: many; d_call: -; j_call: TRBJ1-1; v_call: TRBV19; cdr3_aa: CASSIWQGGTEAFF; cdr3_nt: TGTGCCAGTAGTATATGGCAGGGAGGCACTGAAGCTTTCTTT
clone_size: many; d_call: TRBD1; j_call: TRBJ1-2; v_call: TRBV30; cdr3_aa: CAVTSPDRGFYGYTF; cdr3_nt: TGTGCAGTCACCTCCCCGGACAGGGGCTTTTATGGCTACACCTTC
clone_size: few; d_call: -; j_call: TRBJ1-1; v_call: TRBV7-6; cdr3_aa: CASSPADSLDTEAFF; cdr3_nt: TGTGCCAGCAGCCCCGCGGACAGCCTCGACACTGAAGCTTTCTTT
clone_size: many; d_call: -; j_call: TRBJ1-3; v_call: TRBV15; cdr3_aa: CATSRAPLGGENTIYF; cdr3_nt: TGTGCCACCAGCAGAGCACCCCTAGGAGGAGAAAACACCATATATTTT
clone_size: many; d_call: TRBD1; j_call: TRBJ1-2; v_call: TRBV2; cdr3_aa: CASSADRPGYTF; cdr3_nt: TGTGCCAGCAGTGCGGACAGGCCGGGCTACACCTTC
clone_size: -; d_call: -; j_call: TRBJ1-2; v_call: TRBV4-2; cdr3_aa: CASSHLARYGYTF; cdr3_nt: TGTGCCAGCAGCCACCTAGCACGATACGGCTACACCTTC
clone_size: many; d_call: -; j_call: TRBJ2-7; v_call: TRBV27; cdr3_aa: CASSPGPWRRTYEQYF; cdr3_nt: TGTGCCAGCAGTCCCGGACCCTGGAGGCGGACATACGAGCAGTACTTC
clone_size: few; d_call: -; j_call: TRBJ2-1; v_call: TRBV20-1; cdr3_aa: CSAPKLGYNEQFF; cdr3_nt: TGCAGTGCTCCTAAACTGGGATACAATGAGCAGTTCTTC
clone_size: many; d_call: -; j_call: TRBJ1-5; v_call: TRBV6-5; cdr3_aa: CASSYSIEQPQHF; cdr3_nt: TGTGCCAGCAGTTACTCGATAGAGCAGCCCCAGCATTTT
clone_size: many; d_call: -; j_call: TRBJ1-2; v_call: TRBV12-3/TRBV12-4; cdr3_aa: CASSSPRGDGYTF; cdr3_nt: TGTGCCAGCAGCTCTCCTCGAGGGGACGGCTACACCTTC
clone_size: many; d_call: TRBD2; j_call: TRBJ2-2; v_call: TRBV15; cdr3_aa: CATLKSPGLAGGNTGELFF; cdr3_nt: TGTGCCACCCTAAAAAGTCCGGGACTAGCGGGGGGTAACACCGGGGAGCTGTTTTTT
clone_size: -; d_call: -; j_call: TRBJ1-6; v_call: TRBV5-8; cdr3_aa: CASSRQHFSYNSPLHF; cdr3_nt: TGTGCCAGCAGTAGACAACACTTCTCCTATAATTCACCCCTCCACTTT
clone_size: many; d_call: -; j_call: TRBJ2-3; v_call: TRBV20-1; cdr3_aa: CSASILLESQGTDTQYF; cdr3_nt: TGCAGTGCTAGTATCCTTTTAGAAAGTCAGGGCACAGATACGCAGTATTTT
clone_size: many; d_call: TRBD1; j_call: TRBJ2-7; v_call: TRBV11-2; cdr3_aa: CASSYTGGRASYEQYF; cdr3_nt: TGTGCCAGCAGCTATACAGGGGGACGCGCCTCCTACGAGCAGTACTTC
clone_size: many; d_call: TRBD1; j_call: TRBJ2-3; v_call: TRBV12-3/TRBV12-4; cdr3_aa: CASSDRGRLADTQYF; cdr3_nt: TGTGCCAGCAGTGACAGGGGGCGGTTGGCAGATACGCAGTATTTT
clone_size: -; d_call: -; j_call: TRBJ1-3; v_call: TRBV19; cdr3_aa: CASPKDGPGNTIYF; cdr3_nt: TGTGCCAGCCCAAAAGATGGCCCTGGAAACACCATATATTTT
clone_size: -; d_call: TRBD2; j_call: TRBJ2-3; v_call: TRBV7-8; cdr3_aa: CASSLWSGGGAADTQYF; cdr3_nt: TGTGCCAGCAGCTTATGGTCAGGCGGGGGGGCAGCAGATACGCAGTATTTT
clone_size: many; d_call: -; j_call: TRBJ1-2; v_call: TRBV12-3/TRBV12-4; cdr3_aa: CASSFRGSGYGYTF; cdr3_nt: TGTGCCAGCAGTTTTCGGGGTTCTGGCTATGGCTACACCTTC
clone_size: few; d_call: -; j_call: TRBJ2-5; v_call: TRBV29-1; cdr3_aa: CSVDKRVQETQYF; cdr3_nt: TGCAGCGTTGATAAGCGGGTACAAGAGACCCAGTACTTC
clone_size: many; d_call: -; j_call: TRBJ2-3; v_call: TRBV7-9; cdr3_aa: CASSLGEMEWTRSTDTQYF; cdr3_nt: TGTGCCAGCAGCTTAGGAGAGATGGAATGGACCAGGAGCACAGATACGCAGTATTTT
clone_size: many; d_call: TRBD1; j_call: TRBJ1-1; v_call: TRBV20-1; cdr3_aa: CSARGIKSGQKNTEAFF; cdr3_nt: TGCAGTGCTAGAGGGATAAAATCGGGACAGAAGAACACTGAAGCTTTCTTT
clone_size: many; d_call: TRBD1; j_call: TRBJ1-2; v_call: TRBV11-2; cdr3_aa: CASSLGNRDRARGYGYTF; cdr3_nt: TGTGCCAGCAGCTTAGGAAACCGCGACAGGGCCCGGGGCTATGGCTACACCTTC
clone_size: many; d_call: -; j_call: TRBJ2-2; v_call: TRBV19; cdr3_aa: CASTTSALAVTGELFF; cdr3_nt: TGTGCCAGTACCACATCGGCCCTCGCGGTTACCGGGGAGCTGTTTTTT
clone_size: many; d_call: -; j_call: TRBJ2-7; v_call: TRBV7-8; cdr3_aa: CASSSQWANPPQVLYEQYF; cdr3_nt: TGTGCCAGCAGCTCCCAGTGGGCTAATCCTCCTCAGGTGCTCTACGAGCAGTACTTC
clone_size: many; d_call: TRBD1; j_call: TRBJ2-2; v_call: TRBV12-3/TRBV12-4; cdr3_aa: CASSSGRDRGLTGELFF; cdr3_nt: TGTGCCAGCAGTTCGGGCCGGGACAGGGGGCTTACCGGGGAGCTGTTTTTT
clone_size: many; d_call: -; j_call: TRBJ2-1; v_call: TRBV7-6; cdr3_aa: CASSRLAEIYNEQFF; cdr3_nt: TGTGCCAGCAGCCGATTAGCCGAAATCTACAATGAGCAGTTCTTC
clone_size: few; d_call: -; j_call: TRBJ1-5; v_call: TRBV6-5; cdr3_aa: CASSYPNYSNQPQHF; cdr3_nt: TGTGCCAGCAGTTATCCCAATTATAGCAATCAGCCCCAGCATTTT
clone_size: few; d_call: -; j_call: TRBJ2-7; v_call: TRBV7-3; cdr3_aa: CASSPDRVSSGEQYF; cdr3_nt: TGTGCCAGCAGCCCAGACAGGGTATCTAGCGGGGAGCAGTACTTC
clone_size: many; d_call: TRBD1; j_call: TRBJ2-7; v_call: TRBV7-9; cdr3_aa: CASSLPGGTGDREQYF; cdr3_nt: TGTGCCAGCAGCTTACCAGGCGGGACAGGGGATCGCGAGCAGTACTTC
clone_size: many; d_call: -; j_call: TRBJ2-5; v_call: TRBV28; cdr3_aa: CASRTVKETQYF; cdr3_nt: TGTGCCAGCAGGACAGTGAAAGAGACCCAGTACTTC
clone_size: many; d_call: TRBD2; j_call: TRBJ2-3; v_call: TRBV20-1; cdr3_aa: CSAATFGRALADTQYF; cdr3_nt: TGCAGTGCTGCCACGTTCGGGAGGGCATTGGCAGATACGCAGTATTTT
clone_size: many; d_call: -; j_call: TRBJ2-2; v_call: TRBV20-1; cdr3_aa: CSASRRRYTGELFF; cdr3_nt: TGCAGTGCTAGTCGCAGGCGATACACCGGGGAGCTGTTTTTT
clone_size: many; d_call: -; j_call: TRBJ2-7; v_call: TRBV20-1; cdr3_aa: CSARAGAAAEQYF; cdr3_nt: TGCAGTGCTAGAGCGGGAGCTGCAGCCGAGCAGTACTTC
clone_size: -; d_call: TRBD1; j_call: TRBJ2-2; v_call: TRBV20-1; cdr3_aa: CSARDPRGRTGELFF; cdr3_nt: TGCAGTGCTAGAGATCCTAGGGGGCGAACCGGGGAGCTGTTTTTT
clone_size: many; d_call: -; j_call: TRBJ1-5; v_call: TRBV6-2/TRBV6-3; cdr3_aa: CASSGTVGQPQHF; cdr3_nt: TGTGCCAGCAGCGGGACGGTGGGGCAGCCCCAGCATTTT
clone_size: many; d_call: TRBD1; j_call: TRBJ2-7; v_call: TRBV5-6; cdr3_aa: CASSLIPYPGQGMPQYF; cdr3_nt: TGTGCCAGCAGCTTGATACCCTACCCGGGACAGGGCATGCCGCAGTACTTC
clone_size: many; d_call: -; j_call: TRBJ1-2; v_call: TRBV6-9; cdr3_aa: CASSYGGRVREFNYGYTF; cdr3_nt: TGTGCCAGCAGTTACGGGGGACGAGTCAGGGAATTTAACTATGGCTACACCTTC
clone_size: -; d_call: -; j_call: TRBJ2-7; v_call: TRBV7-9; cdr3_aa: CASSSPGSALTGEQYF; cdr3_nt: TGTGCCAGCAGCTCGCCGGGGTCCGCCCTCACCGGCGAGCAGTACTTC